The 28 T cell receptor beta chains below come from one sample, sequenced in a study of response to subunit inactivated influenza vaccine (dated by TCRdb to the late 2010s). Library prep was done by RT-PCR. This sample was sequenced with an Illumina HiSeq 2500. The raw public data were reprocessed by TCRdb itself: fastp quality trimming at Q25, MiXCR clonotype calling, in-frame beta chains only. Under each unique CDR3 protein, matching rows form one entry showing the most common genes and DNA. The sample includes hundreds of thousands of distinct CDR3 sequences, with roughly 20% observed a single time. The top ten clonotypes cover under 13% of the sample. The specimen comprised PBMCs from blood, sampled roughly 5 days after vaccination. These receptors were obtained from a man aged 45-60 years who received an inactivated influenza vaccine. Donor details come from another sample of the same person, matched by shared clones.

This clonotype appeared once. This chain joins TRBV28 and TRBJ1-2, with D hard to call. Deletions cut 1 base from V and 4 bases from J, with 13 bases between. This CDR3 comprises 15 residues. CDR1 and CDR2 from the germline V gene are MDHEN and SYDVKM. CDR3 region: CASSLYPEAVYGYTF. DNA of the CDR3: TGTGCCAGCAGTTTATACCCCGAGGCGGTCTATGGCTACACCTTC.

This chain links TRBV11-1 with TRBJ1-2, with a weak D call TRBD1 (6 bases). The CDR3 has 15 residues. Germline loops: CDR1 SGHAT, CDR2 FQDESV (reference sequence). V was clipped by 3 bases and J by 7 bases, with 18 bases between them. In nucleotides, the CDR3 is TGTGCCAGCAGCTTCGAGATGGGGGCTAATGGTGGCTACACCTTC. This encodes CASSFEMGANGGYTF. The variable domain in full, completed from reference TRBV11-1 and TRBJ1-2, reads EAEVAQSPRYKITEKSQAVAFWCDPISGHATLYWYRQILGQGPELLVQFQDESVVDDSQLPKDRFSAERLKGVDSTLKIQPAELGDSAMYLCASSFEMGANGGYTFGSGTRLTVV.

This clonotype has ten or more counts. This sequence joins TRBV29-1 and TRBJ2-2; the match to TRBD1 covers 9 bases. CDR3 size: 13 residues. Per germline, CDR1 SQVTM and CDR2 ANQGSEA. J lost 5 bases, V lost 8 bases, and 6 bases had no gene match. This chain's CDR3 is CSSWTGETGELFF. CDR3 DNA sequence: TGCAGCTCGTGGACAGGGGAGACCGGGGAGCTGTTTTTT.

The rearrangement links TRBV6-1 to TRBJ2-3; perhaps TRBD2 as D (6 bases). The V end was cut by 7 bases, the J end by 10 bases, with 21 bases between. The CDR3 loop spans 14 amino acids. Per the germline V gene, CDR1 is MNHNS and CDR2 is SASEGT. CDR3 DNA sequence: TGTGCCAGCACCAGACCGGGACTCCAGAAGTCGCAGTATTTT. Translated: CASTRPGLQKSQYF.

V is TRBV7-2 and J is TRBJ2-2; possible D gene TRBD2, 7 bases. Germline values: CDR1 SGHTA, CDR2 FQGNSA. Trimming took 4 bases from V and 6 from J, leaving 9 bases between them. The CDR3 is 13 residues long. Here the CDR3 reads CASSSRGPGELFF. CDR3 nucleotides: TGTGCCAGCAGCTCGCGGGGGCCCGGGGAGCTGTTTTTT.

The genes are TRBV20-1 and TRBJ1-1; D might be TRBD1 (5 bases). This CDR3 comprises 15 residues. Trimming took off 4 bases at V and 0 bases at J, with 15 bases between the two ends. Germline V CDR1 and CDR2: DFQATT, SNEGSKA (reference sequence). CDR3 loop: CSATLQGRMNTEAFF. CDR3 nucleotides: TGCAGTGCTACCCTTCAGGGACGGATGAACACTGAAGCTTTCTTT.

This clonotype was recorded many times. The chain joins TRBV12-3 or TRBV12-4 to TRBJ1-1; tentative D call: TRBD1 (5 bases). The CDR3 extends over 14 amino acids. The V and J ends lost 5 bases and 5 bases respectively, with 15 bases between them. CDR3 amino acids: CASSRRQMGTEAFF. DNA for the CDR3: TGTGCCAGCAGTCGGAGACAGATGGGGACTGAAGCTTTCTTT.

This clonotype was detected only a few times. The V gene is TRBV12-3 or TRBV12-4, the J gene TRBJ2-5, with D hard to call. Trimming removed 2 bases from V and 4 bases from J, with 11 bases in between. The CDR3 extends over 14 amino acids. In DNA, the CDR3 is TGTGCCAGCAGTTTATATAGTATTCCAGAGACCCAGTACTTC. This sequence encodes CASSLYSIPETQYF.

This clonotype was seen a few times. The chain uses TRBV20-1 and TRBJ2-5; D is possibly TRBD1 (5 bases). The V gene's germline CDR1 is DFQATT and CDR2 SNEGSKA (reference sequence). The CDR3 runs to 13 residues. V was cut by 4 bases and J by 5 bases, with 14 bases left in between. Here the CDR3 DNA reads TGCAGTGCTAAGCAGGGTTCTTGGGAGACCCAGTACTTC. It translates to CSAKQGSWETQYF.

V gene TRBV15 combines with J gene TRBJ2-7; D remains ambiguous. The CDR3 sequence is 15 residues long. Trimming left V 1 base short and J 4 bases short, with 14 bases between. CDR1 is LNHNV and CDR2 is YYDKDF in the germline V gene (reference sequence). CDR3 amino acids: CATSRVSWLGYEQYF. The CDR3 nucleotides read TGTGCCACCAGCAGAGTGAGTTGGCTGGGGTACGAGCAGTACTTC.

This clonotype turned up a few times. The V and J genes are TRBV29-1 and TRBJ2-3, with D possibly being TRBD2 (5 bases). V dropped 0 bases and J dropped 0 bases, with 10 bases sitting between them. The V gene's germline CDR1 is SQVTM and CDR2 ANQGSEA. This CDR3 has 15 amino acids. The CDR3 loop reads CSVEDRRTSTDTQYF. CDR3 nucleotides: TGCAGCGTTGAAGATCGGAGGACCAGCACAGATACGCAGTATTTT.

There are a few counts of this clonotype. The rearrangement joins TRBV12-3 or TRBV12-4 to TRBJ2-5, with D perhaps assigned TRBD1 or TRBD2 (6 bases each). The CDR3 runs 11 residues. V shed 8 bases and J shed 5 bases, with 9 bases lying between them. CDR3 amino acids: CASEGGETQYF. Here the CDR3 DNA reads TGTGCCAGCGAGGGGGGCGAGACCCAGTACTTC.

There are a few counts of this clonotype. The J gene is TRBJ2-1, the V gene TRBV9, with D uncertain. Trimming took off 0 bases at V and 10 bases at J, with 14 bases between the two ends. The CDR3 is 14 residues long. Germline CDR1 and CDR2: SGDLS and YYNGEE. CDR3 nucleotides: TGTGCCAGCAGCGTAGCCCCCCATGTGAAAGAGCAGTTCTTC. This gives the protein CASSVAPHVKEQFF. Variable domain in full (rest from reference TRBV9 and TRBJ2-1): DSGVTQTPKHLITATGQRVTLRCSPRSGDLSVYWYQQSLDQGLQFLIQYYNGEERAKGNILERFSAQQFPDLHSELNLSSLELGDSALYFCASSVAPHVKEQFFGPGTRLTVL.

Comment on this clonotype: The germline gene is not matched at one end of the junction; a read error may be the cause. The genes are TRBV24-1 and TRBJ2-4; D ambiguous. The CDR3 sequence is 9 residues long. Per the germline V gene, CDR1 is KGHDR and CDR2 is SFDVKD. The CDR3 spells CATSDFANF. As DNA, the CDR3 is TGTGCCACCAGTGATTTTGCGAACTTC.

This chain links TRBV30 with TRBJ2-1, with TRBD2 matching 13 bases. The trim removed 4 bases at V and 9 bases at J, leaving 6 bases unmatched. The CDR3 runs 14 residues. The germline gives CDR1 GTSNPN, CDR2 SVGIG (reference sequence). CDR3: CAWTLAGGPGEQFF. Here the CDR3 DNA reads TGTGCCTGGACACTAGCGGGAGGGCCGGGTGAGCAGTTCTTC.

This rearrangement joins TRBV20-1 to TRBJ2-3, with no clear D. The CDR3 is made up of 14 amino acids. V was pared by 1 base and J by 1 base, with 9 bases between. The germline V gene has CDR1 DFQATT and CDR2 SNEGSKA (reference sequence). Written as DNA, the CDR3 is TGCAGTGCTAGAGGCTTGCAAGGCACAGATACGCAGTATTTT. Amino acid sequence: CSARGLQGTDTQYF.

This clonotype occurred a few times. V gene TRBV29-1 combines with J gene TRBJ2-7; D remains ambiguous. CDR3 size: 11 residues. Trimming cost V 1 base and J 0 bases, with 1 base left between them. CDR1 is SQVTM and CDR2 is ANQGSEA in the germline V gene. CDR3 in amino acids: CSVEASYEQYF. In nucleotides, the CDR3 is TGCAGCGTTGAAGCCTCCTACGAGCAGTACTTC.

CDR3 residues: CASSVGIMGSSGNTIYF. For the CDR3, the DNA is TGTGCCAGCAGCGTAGGTATAATGGGCAGCTCTGGAAACACCATATATTTT. V usage is TRBV9 and J usage is TRBJ1-3; unclear D gene. Trimming left V 0 bases short and J 0 bases short, with 13 bases between. The CDR3 consists of 17 residues. Germline CDR1 is SGDLS and CDR2 is YYNGEE.

This clonotype was found a few times. The gene calls are TRBV20-1 and TRBJ1-4, with D uncertain. Germline V CDR1 and CDR2: DFQATT, SNEGSKA (reference sequence). The CDR3 is 18 amino acids. V was trimmed by 0 bases and J by 0 bases, leaving 17 bases between them. DNA for the CDR3: TGCAGTGCTAGAGATCGAATAGGAGATCCGGCAACTAATGAAAAACTGTTTTTT. Its translation is CSARDRIGDPATNEKLFF.

The V gene is TRBV2, the J gene TRBJ2-3; 8 positions match TRBD2. The ends lost 8 bases at V and 5 bases at J; junction bases unmatched: 9. This CDR3 contains 14 residues. Germline CDR1 and CDR2: SNHLY and FYNNEI. Written as DNA, the CDR3 is TGTGCCAGCGTAGATAGCGGGATGATAGATACGCAGTATTTT. Amino acid sequence: CASVDSGMIDTQYF.

The chain employs TRBV10-3 and TRBJ2-1; D not resolved. Germline CDR1 and CDR2: ENHRY and SYGVKD. This CDR3 comprises 14 residues. V was pared by 0 bases and J by 7 bases, with 10 bases between. CDR3 amino acids: CAISESSVGNEQFF. CDR3 DNA sequence: TGTGCCATCAGTGAGTCCTCCGTGGGAAATGAGCAGTTCTTC.

This clonotype appeared a few times. No conserved phenylalanine or tryptophan ends this CDR3, so it is likely a read error. The DNA is left out, because the CDR3 cannot be placed on it with certainty; the CDR3 is given as TCRdb lists it. The chain has TRBV7-2 and TRBJ2-7; the listed D gene, TRBD1, was not tested against the DNA. Termini included, the CDR3 measures 12 amino acids. Germline V gene sequence: CDR1 SGHTA, CDR2 FQGNSA. CDR3: CASSSDWDRPPN.

This clonotype came up a few times. The V and J genes are TRBV20-1 and TRBJ1-5; 9 bases align to TRBD1. The CDR3 sequence is 14 residues long. V shed 6 bases, J shed 5 bases, and the junction held 8 bases outside the gene matches. Germline V gene lookup returns CDR1 DFQATT and CDR2 SNEGSKA (reference sequence). The DNA for the CDR3 is TGCAGTGCACTTAACAGGGGGCCGTATCAGCCCCAGCATTTT. Protein product: CSALNRGPYQPQHF.

The J gene is TRBJ2-7, the V gene TRBV7-8, with a possible D match to TRBD2 (7 bases). The CDR3 has 15 residues. The V gene's germline CDR1 is SGHVS and CDR2 FQNEAQ. V lost 6 bases to trimming and J lost 4 bases, with 19 bases between them. The CDR3 reads CASRARGAPLYEQYF. In nucleotides, the CDR3 is TGTGCCAGCAGAGCTCGGGGGGCCCCGCTATACGAGCAGTACTTC.

The table lists this clonotype with a few counts. The chain is built from TRBV4-3 and TRBJ1-1, with D unresolved. CDR1 and CDR2 from the germline V gene are LGHNA and YSLEER. The CDR3 extends over 13 amino acids. Trimming took 5 bases from V and 0 from J, leaving 7 bases between them. Written as DNA, the CDR3 is TGCGCCAGCAGCATACAGATGAACACTGAAGCTTTCTTT. This sequence encodes CASSIQMNTEAFF.

This clonotype has a handful of counts. The V and J genes are TRBV5-1 and TRBJ2-7, with 11 bases matching TRBD2. The germline V gene encodes CDR1 SGHRS and CDR2 YFSETQ. V lost 1 base and J lost 6; bases outside the gene matches: 3. The CDR3 totals 14 residues. The CDR3 DNA reads as TGCGCCAGCAGCTTGACTAGCGGGAGCGTCGAGCAGTACTTC. This gives the protein CASSLTSGSVEQYF. Based on the CDR3 plus reference TRBV5-1 and TRBJ2-7, the full variable domain is KAGVTQTPRYLIKTRGQQVTLSCSPISGHRSVSWYQQTPGQGLQFLFEYFSETQRNKGNFPGRFSGRQFSNSRSEMNVSTLELGDSALYLCASSLTSGSVEQYFGPGTRLTVT.

This clonotype has only a few counts. The V and J genes are TRBV6-2 or TRBV6-3 and TRBJ1-2; D not certain. The ends were cut back, 6 bases at V and 8 bases at J, with 16 bases in the middle. From germline, CDR1 is MNHEY and CDR2 SVGEGT. This CDR3 region has 13 residues. The CDR3, as DNA: TGTGCCAGCAGATCACCCGACGGTCTCGGCTACACCTTC. Protein product: CASRSPDGLGYTF.

This clonotype has only a few counts. The chain employs TRBV15 and TRBJ2-3, with D possibly being TRBD1 (7 bases). From germline, CDR1 is LNHNV and CDR2 YYDKDF (reference sequence). The CDR3 consists of 14 residues. V was shortened by 0 bases and J by 8 bases, with 12 bases between the two germline ends. The DNA for the CDR3 is TGTGCCACCAGCAGAGACAGGGGGGTCAGTACGCAGTATTTT. It codes for CATSRDRGVSTQYF.